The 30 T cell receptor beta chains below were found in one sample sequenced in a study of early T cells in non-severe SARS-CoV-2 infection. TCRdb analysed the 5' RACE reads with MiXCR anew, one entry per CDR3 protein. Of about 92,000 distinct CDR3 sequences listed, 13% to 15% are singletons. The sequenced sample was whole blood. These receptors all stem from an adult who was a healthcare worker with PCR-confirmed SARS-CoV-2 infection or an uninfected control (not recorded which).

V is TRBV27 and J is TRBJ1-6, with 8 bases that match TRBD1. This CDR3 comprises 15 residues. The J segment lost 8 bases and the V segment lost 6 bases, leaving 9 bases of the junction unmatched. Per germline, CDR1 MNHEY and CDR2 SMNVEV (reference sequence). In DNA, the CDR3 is TGTGCCAGCAGCCCGGACAGGGAGGTGTATTCACCCCTCCACTTT. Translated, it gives CASSPDREVYSPLHF.

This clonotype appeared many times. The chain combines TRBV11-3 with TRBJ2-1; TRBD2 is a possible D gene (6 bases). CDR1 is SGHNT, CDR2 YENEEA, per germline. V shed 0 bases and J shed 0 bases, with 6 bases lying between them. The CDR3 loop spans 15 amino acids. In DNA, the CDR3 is TGTGCCAGCAGCTTAGACGGGAGCTCCTACAATGAGCAGTTCTTC. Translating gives CASSLDGSSYNEQFF.

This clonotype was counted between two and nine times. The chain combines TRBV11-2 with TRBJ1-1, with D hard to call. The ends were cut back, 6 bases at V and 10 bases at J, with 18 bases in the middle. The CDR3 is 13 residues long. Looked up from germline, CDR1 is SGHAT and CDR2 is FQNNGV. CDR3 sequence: CASSSDRSVGAFF. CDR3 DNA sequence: TGTGCCAGCAGTTCGGACCGCTCGGTGGGAGCTTTCTTT.

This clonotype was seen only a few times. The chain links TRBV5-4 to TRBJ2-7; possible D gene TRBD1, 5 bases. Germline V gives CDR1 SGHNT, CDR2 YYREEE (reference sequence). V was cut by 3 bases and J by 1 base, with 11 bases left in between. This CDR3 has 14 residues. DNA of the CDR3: TGTGCCAGCAGCTCCAGAAAGGGGTCCTACGAGCAGTACTTC. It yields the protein CASSSRKGSYEQYF.

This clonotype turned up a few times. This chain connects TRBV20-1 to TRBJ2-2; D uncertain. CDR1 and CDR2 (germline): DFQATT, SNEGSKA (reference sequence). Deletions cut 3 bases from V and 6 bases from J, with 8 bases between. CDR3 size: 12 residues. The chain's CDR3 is CSASVLAGELFF. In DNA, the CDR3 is TGCAGTGCTAGTGTTCTGGCCGGGGAGCTGTTTTTT.

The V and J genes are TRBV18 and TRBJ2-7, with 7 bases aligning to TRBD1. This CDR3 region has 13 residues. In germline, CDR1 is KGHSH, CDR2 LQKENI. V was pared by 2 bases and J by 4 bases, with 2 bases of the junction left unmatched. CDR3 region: CASSPGTEYEQYF. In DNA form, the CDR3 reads TGTGCCAGCTCACCAGGGACAGAATACGAGCAGTACTTC. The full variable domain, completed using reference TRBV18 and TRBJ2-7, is NAGVMQNPRHLVRRRGQEARLRCSPMKGHSHVYWYRQLPEEGLKFMVYLQKENIIDESGMPKERFSAEFPKEGPSILRIQQVVRGDSAAYFCASSPGTEYEQYFGPGTRLTVT.

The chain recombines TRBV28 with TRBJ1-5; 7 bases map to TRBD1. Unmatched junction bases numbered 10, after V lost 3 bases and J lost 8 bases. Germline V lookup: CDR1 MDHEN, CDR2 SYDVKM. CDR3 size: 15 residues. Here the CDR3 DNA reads TGTGCCAGCAGTTTCCTATCCGGGACAGCCGAGCCCCAGCATTTT. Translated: CASSFLSGTAEPQHF. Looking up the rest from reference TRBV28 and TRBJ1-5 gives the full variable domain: DVKVTQSSRYLVKRTGEKVFLECVQDMDHENMFWYRQDPGLGLRLIYFSYDVKMKEKGDIPEGYSVSREKKERFSLILESASTNQTSMYLCASSFLSGTAEPQHFGDGTRLSIL.

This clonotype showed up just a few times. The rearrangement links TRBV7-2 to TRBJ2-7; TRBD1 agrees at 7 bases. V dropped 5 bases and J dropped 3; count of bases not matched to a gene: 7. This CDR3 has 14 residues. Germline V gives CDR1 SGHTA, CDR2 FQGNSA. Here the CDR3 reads CASSLWGQHYEQYF. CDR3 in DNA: TGTGCCAGCAGCCTCTGGGGACAGCACTACGAGCAGTACTTC.

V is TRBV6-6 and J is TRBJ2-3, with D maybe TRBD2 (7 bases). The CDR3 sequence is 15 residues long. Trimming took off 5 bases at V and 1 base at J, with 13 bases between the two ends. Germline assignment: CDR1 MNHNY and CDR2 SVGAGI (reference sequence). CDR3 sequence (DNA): TGTGCCAGCAGTACCGGGGGGCCGGGCACAGATACGCAGTATTTT. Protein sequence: CASSTGGPGTDTQYF.

CDR3 DNA: TGTGCCAGCAGGGACAGGGGGAATTCCTACGAGCAGTACTTC. As protein: CASRDRGNSYEQYF. The chain uses TRBV6-6 and TRBJ2-7; 10 nucleotides match TRBD1. The CDR3 runs 14 residues. V lost 6 bases and J lost 1; bases outside the gene matches: 3. Germline V CDR1 and CDR2: MNHNY, SVGAGI (reference sequence).

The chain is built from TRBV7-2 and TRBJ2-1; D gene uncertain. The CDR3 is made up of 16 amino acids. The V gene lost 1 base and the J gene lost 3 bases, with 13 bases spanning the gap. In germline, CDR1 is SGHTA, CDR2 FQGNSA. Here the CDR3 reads CASSLVGQKIYNEQFF. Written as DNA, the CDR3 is TGTGCCAGCAGCTTAGTAGGGCAGAAAATCTACAATGAGCAGTTCTTC.

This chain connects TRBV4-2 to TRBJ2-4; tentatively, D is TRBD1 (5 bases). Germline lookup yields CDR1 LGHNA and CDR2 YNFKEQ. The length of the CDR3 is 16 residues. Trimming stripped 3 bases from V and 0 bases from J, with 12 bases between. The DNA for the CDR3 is TGTGCCAGCAGCCACTCAGGGCCTCTAGCCAAAAACATTCAGTACTTC. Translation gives CASSHSGPLAKNIQYF.

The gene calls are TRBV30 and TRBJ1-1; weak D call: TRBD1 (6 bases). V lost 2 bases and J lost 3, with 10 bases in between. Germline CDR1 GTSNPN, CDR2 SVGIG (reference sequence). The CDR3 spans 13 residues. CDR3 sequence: CAWSRGGHTEAFF. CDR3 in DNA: TGTGCCTGGAGTAGGGGGGGTCACACTGAAGCTTTCTTT.

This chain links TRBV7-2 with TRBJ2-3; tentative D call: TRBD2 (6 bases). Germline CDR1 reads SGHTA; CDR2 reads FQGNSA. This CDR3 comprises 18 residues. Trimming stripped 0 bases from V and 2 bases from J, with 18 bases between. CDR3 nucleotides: TGTGCCAGCAGCTTAGCGCTGTGGGGGACTCGATACACAGATACGCAGTATTTT. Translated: CASSLALWGTRYTDTQYF.

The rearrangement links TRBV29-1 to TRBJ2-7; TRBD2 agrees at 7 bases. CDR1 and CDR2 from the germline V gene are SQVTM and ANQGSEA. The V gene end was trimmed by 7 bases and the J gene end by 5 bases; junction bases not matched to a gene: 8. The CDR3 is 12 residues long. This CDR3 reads CSGGEGRHEQYF. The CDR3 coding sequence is TGCAGCGGAGGGGAGGGGCGGCACGAGCAGTACTTC.

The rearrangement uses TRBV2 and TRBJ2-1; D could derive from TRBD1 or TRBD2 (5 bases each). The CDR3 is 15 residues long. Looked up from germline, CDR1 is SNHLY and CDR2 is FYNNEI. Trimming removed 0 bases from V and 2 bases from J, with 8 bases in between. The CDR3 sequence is CASSEAGVTYNEQFF. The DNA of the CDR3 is TGTGCCAGCAGTGAAGCGGGGGTAACCTACAATGAGCAGTTCTTC.

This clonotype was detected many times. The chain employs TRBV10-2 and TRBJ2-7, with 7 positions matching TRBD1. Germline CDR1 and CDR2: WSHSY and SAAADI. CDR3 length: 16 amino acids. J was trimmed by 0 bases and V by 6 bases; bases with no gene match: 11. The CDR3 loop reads CASSDPGQQSSYEQYF. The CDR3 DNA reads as TGCGCCAGCAGCGATCCGGGACAGCAGTCCTCCTACGAGCAGTACTTC.

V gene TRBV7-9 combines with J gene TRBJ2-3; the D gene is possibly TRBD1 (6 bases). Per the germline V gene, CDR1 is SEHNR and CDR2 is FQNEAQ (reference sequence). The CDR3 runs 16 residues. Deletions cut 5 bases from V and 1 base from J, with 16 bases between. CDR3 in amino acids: CASSRQVGMGTDTQYF. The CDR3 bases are TGTGCCAGCAGCCGACAGGTCGGGATGGGCACAGATACGCAGTATTTT.

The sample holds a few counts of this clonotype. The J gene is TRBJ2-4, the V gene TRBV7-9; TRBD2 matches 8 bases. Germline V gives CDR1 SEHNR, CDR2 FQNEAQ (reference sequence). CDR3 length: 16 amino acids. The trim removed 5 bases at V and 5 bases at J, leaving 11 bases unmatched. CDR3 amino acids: CASSTIPGLEENIQYF. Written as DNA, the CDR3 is TGTGCCAGCAGCACAATTCCGGGACTAGAAGAAAACATTCAGTACTTC.

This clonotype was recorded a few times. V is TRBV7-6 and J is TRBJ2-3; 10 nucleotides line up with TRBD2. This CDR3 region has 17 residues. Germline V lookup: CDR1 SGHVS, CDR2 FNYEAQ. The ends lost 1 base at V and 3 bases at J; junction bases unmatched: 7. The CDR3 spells CASSLVEAGGQTDTQYF. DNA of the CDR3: TGTGCCAGCAGCTTAGTAGAAGCGGGGGGGCAGACAGATACGCAGTATTTT.

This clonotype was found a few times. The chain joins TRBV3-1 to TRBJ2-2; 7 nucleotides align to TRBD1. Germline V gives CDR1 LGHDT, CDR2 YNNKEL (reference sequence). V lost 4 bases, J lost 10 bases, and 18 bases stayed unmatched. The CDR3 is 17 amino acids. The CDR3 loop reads CASSPLQGVMRGTELFF. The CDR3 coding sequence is TGTGCCAGCAGCCCTCTCCAGGGGGTGATGAGGGGGACGGAGCTGTTTTTT.

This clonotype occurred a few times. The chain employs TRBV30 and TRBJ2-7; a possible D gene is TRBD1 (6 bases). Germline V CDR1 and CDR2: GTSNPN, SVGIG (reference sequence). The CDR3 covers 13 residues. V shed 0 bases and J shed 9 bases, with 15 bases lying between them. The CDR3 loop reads CAWSVQGAPRQYF. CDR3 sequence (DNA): TGTGCCTGGAGTGTACAGGGAGCCCCCCGGCAGTACTTC.

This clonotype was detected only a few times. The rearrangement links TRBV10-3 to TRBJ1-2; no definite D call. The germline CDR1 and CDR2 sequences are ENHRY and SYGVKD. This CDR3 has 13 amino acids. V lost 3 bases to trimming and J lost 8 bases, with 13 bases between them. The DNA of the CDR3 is TGTGCCATCAGTGAAGGAGGTTTAGTCGGCTACACCTTC. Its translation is CAISEGGLVGYTF.

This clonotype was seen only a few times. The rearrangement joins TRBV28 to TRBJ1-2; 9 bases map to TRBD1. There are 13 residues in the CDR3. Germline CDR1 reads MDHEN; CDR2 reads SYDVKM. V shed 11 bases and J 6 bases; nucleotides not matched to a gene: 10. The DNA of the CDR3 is TGTGCCTCCTTGAGGACAGGGGTGCATGGCTACACCTTC. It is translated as CASLRTGVHGYTF.

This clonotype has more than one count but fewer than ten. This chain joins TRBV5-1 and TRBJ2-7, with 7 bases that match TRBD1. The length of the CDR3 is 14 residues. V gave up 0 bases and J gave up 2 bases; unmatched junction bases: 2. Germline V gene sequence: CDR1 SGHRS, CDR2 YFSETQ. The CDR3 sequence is CASSLEQGAYEQYF. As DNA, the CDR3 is TGCGCCAGCAGCTTGGAGCAGGGGGCCTACGAGCAGTACTTC.

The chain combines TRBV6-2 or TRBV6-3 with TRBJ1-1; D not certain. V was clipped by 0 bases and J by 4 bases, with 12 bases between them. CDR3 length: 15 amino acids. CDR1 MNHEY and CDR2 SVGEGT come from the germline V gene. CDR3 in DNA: TGTGCCAGCAGTTACTCGAGTAGAAGCAGCACTGAAGCTTTCTTT. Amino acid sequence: CASSYSSRSSTEAFF.

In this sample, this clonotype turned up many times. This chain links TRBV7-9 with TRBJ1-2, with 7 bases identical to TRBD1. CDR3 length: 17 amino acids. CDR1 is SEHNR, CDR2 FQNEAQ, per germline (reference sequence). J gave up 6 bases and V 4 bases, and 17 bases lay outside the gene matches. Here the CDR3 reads CASSSQRGLRGTDGYTF. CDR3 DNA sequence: TGTGCCAGCAGCTCCCAAAGGGGGCTCAGGGGGACTGATGGCTACACCTTC.

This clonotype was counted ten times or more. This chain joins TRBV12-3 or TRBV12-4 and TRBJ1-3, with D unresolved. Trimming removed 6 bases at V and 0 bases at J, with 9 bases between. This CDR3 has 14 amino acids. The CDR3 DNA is TGTGCCAGCAGCCGCGCCTTCTCTGGAAACACCATATATTTT. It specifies CASSRAFSGNTIYF.

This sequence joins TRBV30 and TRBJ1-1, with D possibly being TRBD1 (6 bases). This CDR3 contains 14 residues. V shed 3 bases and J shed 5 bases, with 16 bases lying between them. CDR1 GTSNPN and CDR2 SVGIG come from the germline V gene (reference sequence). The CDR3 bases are TGTGCCTGGAGACGACCCAGGGGATGGACTGAAGCTTTCTTT. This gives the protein CAWRRPRGWTEAFF. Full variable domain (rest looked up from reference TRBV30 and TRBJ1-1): SQTIHQWPATLVQPVGSPLSLECTVEGTSNPNLYWYRQAAGRGLQLLFYSVGIGQISSEVPQNLSASRPQDRQFILSSKKLLLSDSGFYLCAWRRPRGWTEAFFGQGTRLTVV.

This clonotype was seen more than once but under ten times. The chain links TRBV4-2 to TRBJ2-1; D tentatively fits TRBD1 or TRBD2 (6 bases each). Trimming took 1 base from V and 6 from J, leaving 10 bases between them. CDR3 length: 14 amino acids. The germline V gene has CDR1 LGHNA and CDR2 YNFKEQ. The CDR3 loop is CASSQVGGRNEQFF. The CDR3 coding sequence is TGTGCCAGCAGCCAAGTTGGGGGGCGCAATGAGCAGTTCTTC.